This T cell receptor (beta chain) was recovered during a study of blood T cells in healthy people across ages. General study points: Higher diversity, along with more naive CD4+ cells, distinguished long-lived donors from aged donors. With naive T cell percentage, TCR beta diversity showed a strong correlation.

As concerns this clonotype: Its antigen is unidentified.

The ends were cut back, 5 bases at V and 7 bases at J, with 14 bases in the middle. CDR3 size: 13 residues. A second PCR, run for about 6 to 12 cycles, used a sample-barcoded 5' primer plus a J-beta primer mix. Through a template-switch adaptor with 12 random nucleotides, each cDNA molecule received a tag. TCRdb re-derived calls from the 5' RACE reads in MiXCR, one entry per CDR3 protein. The sample gives about 780,000 distinct CDR3 sequences, 55% to 65% of which show up once; 25% to 35% is in the top ten. The TCR sequence derives from a man aged 30 to 45 in good health. Source material: blood. The chain recombines TRBV12-3 or TRBV12-4 with TRBJ1-2, with D tentatively TRBD1 (6 bases). The CDR3 DNA sequence: TGTGCCAGCAGTCCAGGGGAGTCGCGTGGCTACACCTTC. Residues: CASSPGESRGYTF.